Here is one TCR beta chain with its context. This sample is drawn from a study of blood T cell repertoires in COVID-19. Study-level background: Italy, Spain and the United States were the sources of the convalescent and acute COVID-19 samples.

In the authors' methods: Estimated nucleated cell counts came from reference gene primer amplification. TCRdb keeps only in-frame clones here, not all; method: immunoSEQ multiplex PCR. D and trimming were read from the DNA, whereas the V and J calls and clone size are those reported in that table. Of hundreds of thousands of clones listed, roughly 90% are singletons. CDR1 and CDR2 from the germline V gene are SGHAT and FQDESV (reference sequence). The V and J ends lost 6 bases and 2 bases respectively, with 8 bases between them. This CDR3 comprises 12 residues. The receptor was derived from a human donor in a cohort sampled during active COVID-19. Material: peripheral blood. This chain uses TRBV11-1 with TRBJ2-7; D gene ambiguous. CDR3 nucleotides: TGTGCCAGCAGTGAGAATACCTACGAGCAGTACTTC. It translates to CASSENTYEQYF.